This T cell receptor (beta chain) was sequenced during a study of blood T cell repertoires in COVID-19. Study in general: The United States, Italy and Spain provided the acute and convalescent COVID-19 samples. T cells, B-cell-depleted T cells, or PBMCs supplied cDNA or gDNA.

In the original processing: Estimation of nucleated cell counts relied on the amplification of reference gene primers. The table came from immunoSEQ multiplex PCR; TCRdb's copy has only in-frame clones and leaves some out. The DNA was the basis for D and trimming; V, J and clone size are from that table. Counted here are about 160,000 clones, 70% to 90% occurring once; the ten biggest clones make up approximately 2.8%. The material sequenced was peripheral blood. The sequence derives from a man aged 60 to 69 with acute or convalescent COVID-19.

DNA of the CDR3: TGCGCCAGCAGCCTCACAGGGGCCGGTAGCTATGGCTACACCTTC. Translation: CASSLTGAGSYGYTF. V is TRBV4-3 and J is TRBJ1-2, with TRBD1 matching 7 bases. The length of the CDR3 is 15 residues. J was trimmed by 4 bases and V by 4 bases; bases with no gene match: 9. Germline V gene sequence: CDR1 LGHNA, CDR2 YSLEER.